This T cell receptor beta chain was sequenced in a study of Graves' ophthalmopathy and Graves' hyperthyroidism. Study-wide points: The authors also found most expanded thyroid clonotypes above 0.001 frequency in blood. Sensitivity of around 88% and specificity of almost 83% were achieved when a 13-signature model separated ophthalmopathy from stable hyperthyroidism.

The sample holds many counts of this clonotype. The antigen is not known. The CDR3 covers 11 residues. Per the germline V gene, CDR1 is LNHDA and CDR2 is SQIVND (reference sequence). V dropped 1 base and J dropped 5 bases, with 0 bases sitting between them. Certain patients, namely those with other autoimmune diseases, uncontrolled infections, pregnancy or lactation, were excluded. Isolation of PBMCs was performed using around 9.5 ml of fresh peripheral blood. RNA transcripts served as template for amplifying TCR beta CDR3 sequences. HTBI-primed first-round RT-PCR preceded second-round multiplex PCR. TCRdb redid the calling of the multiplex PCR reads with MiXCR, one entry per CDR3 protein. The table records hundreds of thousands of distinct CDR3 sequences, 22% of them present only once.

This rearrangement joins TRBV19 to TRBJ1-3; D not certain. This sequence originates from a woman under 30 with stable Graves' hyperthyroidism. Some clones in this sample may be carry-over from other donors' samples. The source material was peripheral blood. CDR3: CASSIGNTIYF. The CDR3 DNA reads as TGTGCCAGTAGTATAGGAAACACCATATATTTT.